The 5 T cell receptor beta chains listed next were all sequenced from one sample in a study of identical twins. One entry per CDR3 protein, called by TCRdb with MiXCR from the 5' RACE reads. The table records roughly 500,000 distinct CDR3 sequences, roughly 21% of them present only once. These data also featured in a second study, about T cells expressing NK-cell markers.

The specimen was CD4+ T cells sorted from blood. These receptors were taken from a woman aged 18 to 35 in good health.

This clonotype was counted a few times. The rearrangement uses TRBV5-6 and TRBJ2-1; TRBD2 might be the D (6 bases). Germline V CDR1 and CDR2: SGHDT, YYEEEE. V shed 2 bases and J shed 10 bases, with 10 bases lying between them. The CDR3 has 12 residues. CDR3 DNA sequence: TGTGCCAGCAGCTTTCGGGAGTGGGAGCAGTTCTTC. This translates into CASSFREWEQFF.

The chain carries TRBV9 and TRBJ1-1; 9 bases map to TRBD1. Germline values: CDR1 SGDLS, CDR2 YYNGEE. The CDR3 is 16 amino acids. After removal of 2 bases from V and 1 base from J, the junction contained 6 bases not matched to a gene. The chain's CDR3 is CASSVGTGLGNTEAFF. The CDR3 region has the DNA TGTGCCAGCAGCGTCGGGACAGGGTTGGGGAACACTGAAGCTTTCTTT. Using reference TRBV9 and TRBJ1-1 for the parts outside the CDR3, the full variable domain is DSGVTQTPKHLITATGQRVTLRCSPRSGDLSVYWYQQSLDQGLQFLIQYYNGEERAKGNILERFSAQQFPDLHSELNLSSLELGDSALYFCASSVGTGLGNTEAFFGQGTRLTVV.

This sequence joins TRBV6-1 and TRBJ1-6; D is ambiguous. V was pared by 5 bases and J by 3 bases, with 8 bases between. The CDR3 has 14 residues. Germline values: CDR1 MNHNS, CDR2 SASEGT. In DNA form, the CDR3 reads TGTGCCAGCAGTACGGAACTCTATAATTCACCCCTCCACTTT. This translates into CASSTELYNSPLHF.

This clonotype was observed a handful of times. In DNA form, the CDR3 reads TGTGCCAGCTCCTTGGACGGGGGAGGCGAGCAGTTCTTC. Its translation is CASSLDGGGEQFF. This chain uses TRBV6-2 or TRBV6-3 with TRBJ2-1; D might be TRBD2 (6 bases). CDR1 is MNHEY and CDR2 is SVGEGT in the germline V gene. The germline V and J ends were trimmed by 8 bases and 10 bases, with 18 bases remaining between them. The CDR3 totals 13 residues.

This clonotype was observed a few times. This rearrangement joins TRBV19 to TRBJ1-1; D might be TRBD1 (6 bases). The CDR3 loop spans 14 amino acids. CDR1 is LNHDA and CDR2 is SQIVND in the germline V gene (reference sequence). V lost 8 bases and J lost 6, with 19 bases in between. CDR3 DNA sequence: TGTGCCAGTTTACAGGGAGGCTTAATGGCTGAAGCTTTCTTT. Amino acids: CASLQGGLMAEAFF.